One TCR beta chain is described in this entry. Its antigen is not identified. The CDR3 runs to 18 residues. Every participating donor gave one draw, a heparinised blood sample averaging about 120 mL. The authors reverse transcribed all of the isolated RNA, so sequencing captured expressed TCRB transcripts. Assay used: immunoSEQ multiplex PCR; TCRdb lists only in-frame clones, some missing. The sample gives about 240,000 clones, approximately 15% of which show up once; roughly 0.019% is in the top ten. This entry belongs to a study of beta chain features in type 1 diabetes. Findings of the study overall: Short templates might get an advantage during PCR, and this would be equal in patients and controls. Significant though moderate, a shortening of TCRB CDR3s appeared in all four CD4+ subsets of Type 1 diabetes patients. Across patients, naive, central memory and Treg TCRB repertoires exhibited apparently greater similarity than was observed across healthy donors.

The sequenced material came from naive CD4+ T cells from blood. The source of this sequence is a man aged 25-45 years with type 1 diabetes. The V call is TRBV21-1, the J call TRBJ2-5; TRBD2, as called in the table, went unchecked against the DNA. TRBV21-1 is flagged as a pseudogene. The CDR3 bases are TGTGCCAGCAGCAAAGGACCCAGCGGGGGGGCGTTTGAGGAGACCCAGTACTTC. It codes for CASSKGPSGGAFEETQYF.